These T cell receptor beta chains were read from a single sample in a study of T cells expressing NK-cell markers. Reanalyzing the 5' RACE reads, TCRdb keeps one entry per CDR3 protein, without DNA. The sample table sets out approximately 550,000 distinct CDR3 sequences. Sequencing was done on a sample of blood T cells: a sorted CD56 or NKG2C T cell subset, CD4+ or CD8+ T cells, or bulk PBMC T cells (not recorded which). These receptors came from a man between 18 and 35 years old in good health. CDR3s include the opening cysteine and the closing phenylalanine or tryptophan. The order of the fields is V gene, J gene, CDR3 length, CDR3 protein.

TRBV12-3/TRBV12-4	TRBJ1-1	13	CASNRTPYTEAFF
TRBV5-1	TRBJ2-1	16	CASSLEGRAGVSRKFF
TRBV3-1	TRBJ2-2	14	CASSHVPDTGELFF
TRBV10-3	TRBJ2-3	15	CAISPTSPGADTQYF
TRBV24-1	TRBJ2-2	15	CATSVPGTVTGELFF
TRBV12-3/TRBV12-4	TRBJ2-2	13	CASSLGVDGELFF
TRBV6-2/TRBV6-3	TRBJ2-5	13	CASSSQDKETQYF
TRBV9	TRBJ2-5	16	CASSPLVATGQETQYF
TRBV18	TRBJ2-5	13	CASSPKSDDTQYF
TRBV6-1	TRBJ1-1	16	CASSDEDNHMNTEAFF
TRBV2	TRBJ2-1	16	CASSGFRSGRFNEQFF
TRBV29-1	TRBJ2-7	11	CSVGGGREQYF
TRBV10-3	TRBJ2-7	12	CASRDRTYEQYF
TRBV5-1	TRBJ2-2	15	CASSSTGVETGELFF
TRBV9	TRBJ2-1	17	CASSVEASGRLGNEQFF
TRBV29-1	TRBJ2-3	15	CSAGPVGGAADTQYF
TRBV5-6	TRBJ2-4	16	CASSQQGLAPRNIQYF
TRBV4-1	TRBJ1-3	16	CASSQIDGDSGNTIYF
TRBV4-3	TRBJ2-7	17	CASSQDGAGAQVYEQYF
TRBV18	TRBJ2-7	14	CASSMGRGSYEQYF
TRBV29-1	TRBJ2-4	12	CSVAGPDNIQYF
TRBV7-2	TRBJ2-3	15	CASSFGRRPTDTQYF
TRBV6-1	TRBJ2-1	19	CASSDPGGSLQAGGRHQFF
TRBV20-1	TRBJ1-3	15	CSARDWDKEGNTIYF
TRBV12-3/TRBV12-4	TRBJ2-3	14	CASSRDQYTDTQYF
TRBV20-1	TRBJ1-1	15	CSASKLGQMNTEAFF
TRBV20-1	TRBJ2-1	14	CSARERLAQGEQFF
TRBV9	TRBJ2-1	16	CASSVDDSSSYNEQFF
TRBV5-8	TRBJ2-1	16	CASSWKHRGGLNEQFF
TRBV5-1	TRBJ1-1	15	CASSYAFGGSTEAFF
TRBV20-1	TRBJ2-7	14	CSAKRESTVGEQYF
TRBV7-7	TRBJ2-1	17	CASSPKQFAGTHNEQFF
TRBV19	TRBJ2-1	15	CASSIQGAPNNEQFF
TRBV29-1	TRBJ2-1	11	CSADRAPEQFF
TRBV20-1	TRBJ1-1	13	CSAGRLGTAEAFF
TRBV18	TRBJ2-3	13	CASSPIHEDTQYF
TRBV12-5	TRBJ2-1	14	CASAEDSTSNEQFF
TRBV3-1	TRBJ2-3	16	CASSPAIGPLADTQYF
TRBV5-1	TRBJ2-1	15	CASSLSLATYNEQFF
TRBV2	TRBJ2-1	14	CASSVPTSGNEQFF
TRBV29-1	TRBJ2-3	12	CSVGGGTPTQYF